This record covers a single T cell receptor beta chain. These data originate in a study of blood T cell repertoires in COVID-19. Study-wide background: Spain, Italy and the United States supplied samples that represented acute and convalescent COVID-19. In each case, the material was cDNA or gDNA derived from T cells, B-cell-depleted T cells, or PBMCs.

Original methodology: By means of reference gene primer amplification, nucleated cell counts were estimated. Libraries were prepared by immunoSEQ multiplex PCR; TCRdb keeps only in-frame clonotypes and omits some of them. V, J and clone size are those of that table, while D and trimming were read from the DNA. The sample lists some 200,000 clones; about 82% were seen once. This CDR3 is built from 16 residues. Unmatched junction bases numbered 6, after V lost 4 bases and J lost 0 bases. Per germline, CDR1 SNHLY and CDR2 FYNNEI. The TCR sequence derives from a woman in her 70s with COVID-19, enrolled during active disease. V usage is TRBV2 and J usage is TRBJ1-3; 7 bases are shared with TRBD1. Sequenced material: peripheral blood. The CDR3 DNA follows: TGTGCCAGCAGTGGGGACAGACCGAGCTCTGGAAACACCATATATTTT. Translating gives CASSGDRPSSGNTIYF. Looking up the rest from reference TRBV2 and TRBJ1-3 gives the full variable domain: EPEVTQTPSHQVTQMGQEVILRCVPISNHLYFYWYRQILGQKVEFLVSFYNNEISEKSEIFDDQFSVERPDGSNFTLKIRSTKLEDSAMYFCASSGDRPSSGNTIYFGEGSWLTVV.